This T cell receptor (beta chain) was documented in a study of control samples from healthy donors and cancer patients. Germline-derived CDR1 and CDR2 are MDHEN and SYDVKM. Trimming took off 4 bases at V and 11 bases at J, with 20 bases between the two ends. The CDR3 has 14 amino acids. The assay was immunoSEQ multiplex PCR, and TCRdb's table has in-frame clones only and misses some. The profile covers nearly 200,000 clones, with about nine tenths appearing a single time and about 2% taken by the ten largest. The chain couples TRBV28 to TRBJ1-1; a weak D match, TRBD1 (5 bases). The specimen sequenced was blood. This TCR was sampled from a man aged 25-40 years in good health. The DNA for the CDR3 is TGTGCCAGCAGTTCCGGGACGGACTATTCTGGGGCTTTCTTT. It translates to CASSSGTDYSGAFF.